The 6 T cell receptor beta chains listed next were all sequenced from one sample in a study of blood T cell repertoires in COVID-19. Sequencing used immunoSEQ multiplex PCR; TCRdb keeps in-frame clones, though not all of them. The sample holds around 200,000 clones, around 87% seen once. The source material was peripheral blood. Receptors originate from a man aged 40-49 years with active or convalescent COVID-19.

The V gene is TRBV11-1, the J gene TRBJ2-3; TRBD2 agrees at 11 bases. The V and J ends lost 3 bases and 2 bases, in that order; junction bases with no gene match: 4. The V gene's germline CDR1 is SGHAT and CDR2 FQDESV (reference sequence). CDR3 length: 16 amino acids. The CDR3 region is CASSFLAGGVTDTQYF. The DNA for the CDR3 is TGTGCCAGCAGCTTTTTAGCGGGGGGGGTCACAGATACGCAGTATTTT.

The CDR3 here is CASTLRLAGGNEQFF. In DNA, the CDR3 is TGTGCCAGCACCCTTCGGCTAGCGGGGGGCAATGAGCAGTTCTTC. This chain joins TRBV28 and TRBJ2-1; 11 bases match TRBD2. Trimming at V came to 7 bases and at J to 6 bases, leaving 8 bases not matched to a gene. This CDR3 is built from 15 residues. The V gene's germline CDR1 is MDHEN and CDR2 SYDVKM.

The rearrangement links TRBV4-2 to TRBJ2-1, with TRBD2 identical over 9 bases. The V segment lost 4 bases and the J segment 9 bases; nucleotides outside the gene matches: 10. Germline loops: CDR1 LGHNA, CDR2 YNFKEQ. The CDR3 sequence is 15 residues long. The CDR3 reads CASSPIRGGASEQFF. CDR3 coding DNA: TGTGCCAGCAGCCCCATTCGCGGGGGGGCCAGTGAGCAGTTCTTC.

The rearrangement links TRBV27 to TRBJ2-1, with 13 nucleotides matching TRBD2. Germline lookup yields CDR1 MNHEY and CDR2 SMNVEV (reference sequence). This CDR3 comprises 17 residues. After removal of 5 bases from V and 4 bases from J, the junction contained 8 bases not matched to a gene. This chain's CDR3 is CASSATSGGAGYNEQFF. The DNA of the CDR3 is TGTGCCAGCAGTGCTACTAGCGGGGGGGCCGGTTACAATGAGCAGTTCTTC.

The chain recombines TRBV11-2 with TRBJ2-3; 11 bases are a match to TRBD2. Germline assignment: CDR1 SGHAT and CDR2 FQNNGV. This CDR3 is built from 15 residues. V gave up 6 bases and J gave up 4 bases; unmatched junction bases: 6. CDR3: CASSRILAGADTQYF. The CDR3 DNA is TGTGCCAGCAGTCGAATACTAGCGGGGGCAGATACGCAGTATTTT.

The rearrangement links TRBV11-2 to TRBJ2-7; 8 bases map to TRBD2. Trimming at V came to 3 bases and at J to 0 bases, leaving 4 bases not matched to a gene. The CDR3 totals 15 residues. Germline CDR1 SGHAT, CDR2 FQNNGV. The CDR3 nucleotides are TGTGCCAGCAGCTTGGAGCGGGGGCCCTCCTACGAGCAGTACTTC. The encoded protein is CASSLERGPSYEQYF.